The TCR beta chain under discussion was sequenced for a study of regulatory T cells in long-lasting Graves disease. In the study overall: For a period under 3 months, newly diagnosed Graves' patients had taken antithyroid drugs.

General observations from the study: TRBV28, TRBJ1-2 and TRBJ2-5 emerged as the favored segments in persistent disease.

A word on this clonotype: Its antigen is still unknown.

Arm-PCR of CDR3 regions and iRepertoire HTBI primers were used to build TCR beta libraries. Each CDR3 protein is one row after TCRdb ran MiXCR on the multiplex PCR reads. In the table there are under 800,000 distinct CDR3 sequences, approximately 15% of which are singletons. Documented time point: newly diagnosed GD, antithyroid drugs for less than 3 months. RNA isolated from PBMCs was used to make the TCR library. Under American Thyroid Association guidelines, Graves' disease was diagnosed. Germline trimming cut 6 bases from V and 3 bases from J; bases unmatched to any gene: 6. The CDR3 runs to 14 residues. Germline loops: CDR1 ENHRY, CDR2 SYGVKD. These data also formed part of another study, on T cells in Graves' hyperthyroidism and ophthalmopathy. That report adds: Peripheral blood also featured most of the thyroid clonotypes expanded above 0.001.

The gene calls are TRBV10-3 and TRBJ2-7, with TRBD2 identical over 9 bases. The TCR sequence derives from a young woman with Graves disease. The source was peripheral blood mononuclear cells (PBMCs), collected at new diagnosis, from a patient treated with antithyroid drugs. This CDR3 is CAIRPSGDLYEQYF. The CDR3 DNA is TGTGCCATCAGGCCTAGCGGGGACCTCTACGAGCAGTACTTC.